Listed below are T cell receptor beta chains from one sample, sequenced in a study of T cell responses to AZD1222 COVID-19 vaccine. Measured with immunoSEQ multiplex PCR; TCRdb has only the in-frame clones, and not every one. The sample consists of about 140,000 clones, less than 95% of them appearing once. Source: peripheral blood, taken 28 days after the second dose of the MenACWY control vaccine. The source is an adult who received the MenACWY meningococcal vaccine as a control. CDR3s include the opening cysteine and the closing phenylalanine or tryptophan. Fields, in order: V gene, D gene, CDR3 length, J gene, clone size, CDR3 protein, CDR3 DNA. A D gene is named only where the DNA matches it firmly. Clone size is shown for a subset of rows, as once, few, many or a class of expanded clone.

V: TRBV15; D: TRBD1; length: 17; J: TRBJ2-3; size: .; CDR3: CATSRSRQGSGTDTQYF; DNA: TGTGCCACCAGCAGATCACGACAGGGCTCCGGTACAGATACGCAGTATTTT
V: TRBV7-2; D: .; length: 17; J: TRBJ1-3; size: .; CDR3: CASSLVYPGFSGNTIYF; DNA: TGTGCCAGCAGCTTAGTGTATCCGGGTTTCTCTGGAAACACCATATATTTT
V: TRBV2; D: .; length: 14; J: TRBJ2-7; size: once; CDR3: CASRETGQEYEQYF; DNA: TGTGCCAGCAGGGAGACGGGACAAGAGTACGAGCAGTACTTC
V: TRBV7-2; D: .; length: 14; J: TRBJ1-5; size: .; CDR3: CASSLVQSNQPQHF; DNA: TGTGCCAGCAGCTTAGTACAGAGCAATCAGCCCCAGCATTTT
V: TRBV7-9; D: .; length: 13; J: TRBJ2-3; size: .; CDR3: CATGVASTDTQYF; DNA: TGTGCCACTGGGGTAGCTAGCACAGATACGCAGTATTTT
V: TRBV19; D: TRBD1; length: 16; J: TRBJ1-1; size: .; CDR3: CASSTKQGVERTEAFF; DNA: TGTGCCAGTAGTACCAAACAGGGGGTGGAGCGGACTGAAGCTTTCTTT
V: TRBV12-5; D: TRBD1; length: 13; J: TRBJ1-1; size: .; CDR3: CASGETGRYEAFF; DNA: TGTGCTAGTGGCGAGACAGGGAGATACGAAGCTTTCTTT
V: TRBV24-1; D: .; length: 15; J: TRBJ1-5; size: .; CDR3: CATSRGRASNQPQHF; DNA: TGTGCCACCAGTCGCGGCAGAGCGAGCAATCAGCCCCAGCATTTT
V: TRBV19; D: .; length: 14; J: TRBJ1-2; size: .; CDR3: CASSPAGAYYGYTF; DNA: TGTGCCAGTAGTCCCGCCGGGGCGTATTATGGCTACACCTTC
V: TRBV28; D: .; length: 12; J: TRBJ2-5; size: once; CDR3: CASRSPEETQYF; DNA: TGTGCCAGCAGATCCCCAGAAGAGACCCAGTACTTC
V: TRBV9; D: TRBD2; length: 16; J: TRBJ2-5; size: few; CDR3: CASSVYGTSRQETQYF; DNA: TGTGCCAGCAGCGTCTATGGGACTAGCAGACAAGAGACCCAGTACTTC
V: TRBV11-3; D: .; length: 13; J: TRBJ2-1; size: .; CDR3: CASSLSSYNEQFF; DNA: TGTGCCAGCAGCTTGAGCTCCTACAATGAGCAGTTCTTC
V: TRBV11-2; D: .; length: 16; J: TRBJ1-1; size: .; CDR3: CASSLEWGARFTEAFF; DNA: TGTGCCAGCAGCTTAGAGTGGGGGGCAAGGTTCACTGAAGCTTTCTTT
V: TRBV9; D: .; length: 18; J: TRBJ2-1; size: once; CDR3: CASSVAPQPDGPNNEQFF; DNA: TGTGCCAGCAGCGTAGCACCTCAGCCGGACGGACCGAACAATGAGCAGTTCTTC
V: TRBV28; D: .; length: 12; J: TRBJ1-5; size: .; CDR3: CASRSGNQPQHF; DNA: TGTGCCAGCAGGTCAGGGAATCAGCCCCAGCATTTT
V: TRBV5-5; D: .; length: 19; J: TRBJ2-1; size: .; CDR3: CASSPVGGAGAPGRNEQFF; DNA: TGTGCCAGCAGCCCGGTAGGGGGGGCGGGAGCCCCGGGTCGGAATGAGCAGTTCTTC
V: TRBV10-1; D: .; length: 14; J: TRBJ1-6; size: .; CDR3: CASSTGLGNSPLHF; DNA: TGCGCCAGCAGCACAGGGCTGGGGAATTCACCCCTCCACTTT
V: TRBV6-5; D: TRBD2; length: 15; J: TRBJ2-5; size: .; CDR3: CASREGGPGLETQYF; DNA: TGTGCCAGCAGGGAGGGAGGGCCGGGTTTAGAGACCCAGTACTTC
V: TRBV2; D: .; length: 13; J: TRBJ1-5; size: .; CDR3: CASSTGLGQPQHF; DNA: TGTGCCAGTTCCACAGGGTTGGGGCAGCCCCAGCATTTT
V: TRBV28; D: TRBD1; length: 15; J: TRBJ1-6; size: .; CDR3: CASKPGTGINSPLHF; DNA: TGTGCCAGTAAACCCGGGACAGGCATCAATTCACCCCTCCACTTT
V: TRBV7-9; D: TRBD1; length: 16; J: TRBJ1-1; size: .; CDR3: CASSSAGQGYDTEAFF; DNA: TGTGCCAGCAGCTCGGCGGGACAGGGATATGATACTGAAGCTTTCTTT
V: TRBV30; D: .; length: 12; J: TRBJ1-5; size: .; CDR3: CAWSRENQPQHF; DNA: TGTGCCTGGAGTAGGGAAAATCAGCCCCAGCATTTT
V: TRBV12-5; D: .; length: 12; J: TRBJ1-1; size: .; CDR3: CASGSLGVRAFF; DNA: TGTGCTAGTGGTTCCCTCGGAGTCCGTGCTTTCTTT
V: TRBV11-2; D: .; length: 15; J: TRBJ2-2; size: .; CDR3: CASSLDGGNTGELFF; DNA: TGTGCCAGCAGCTTAGACGGGGGCAACACCGGGGAGCTGTTTTTT
V: TRBV5-1; D: .; length: 16; J: TRBJ2-5; size: .; CDR3: CASSLAGGTQQETQYF; DNA: TGCGCCAGCAGCTTGGCCGGAGGGACGCAACAAGAGACCCAGTACTTC
V: TRBV12-3/TRBV12-4; D: .; length: 11; J: TRBJ2-5; size: .; CDR3: CASSPGVTVDF; DNA: TGTGCCAGCAGTCCGGGTGTAACAGTGGACTTC
V: TRBV18; D: TRBD2; length: 15; J: TRBJ2-1; size: .; CDR3: CASSPLFAGGDEQFF; DNA: TGTGCCAGCTCACCACTCTTTGCGGGGGGCGATGAGCAGTTCTTC
V: TRBV5-1; D: .; length: 13; J: TRBJ1-1; size: .; CDR3: CASAGLRNTEAFF; DNA: TGCGCCAGCGCTGGCCTAAGGAACACTGAAGCTTTCTTT
V: TRBV14; D: .; length: 15; J: TRBJ2-7; size: .; CDR3: CASSQDPGILYEQYF; DNA: TGTGCCAGCAGCCAAGACCCAGGGATCCTCTACGAGCAGTACTTC
V: TRBV10-3; D: .; length: 12; J: TRBJ2-1; size: .; CDR3: CAISGGDNEQFF; DNA: TGTGCCATCTCAGGGGGGGATAATGAGCAGTTCTTC
V: TRBV18; D: .; length: 15; J: TRBJ1-1; size: .; CDR3: CASSPFGGSGGEAFF; DNA: TGTGCCAGCTCACCATTCGGGGGATCCGGGGGTGAAGCTTTCTTT
V: TRBV6-5; D: .; length: 14; J: TRBJ1-6; size: once; CDR3: CASSRTLPHSPLHF; DNA: TGTGCCAGCAGCCGGACATTACCCCATTCACCCCTCCACTTT
V: TRBV7-9; D: TRBD1; length: 17; J: TRBJ1-3; size: .; CDR3: CASSSAQGVFSGNTIYF; DNA: TGTGCCAGCAGCTCGGCACAGGGGGTGTTTTCTGGAAACACCATATATTTT
V: TRBV6-2/TRBV6-3; D: .; length: 12; J: TRBJ2-3; size: .; CDR3: CASSYTADTQYF; DNA: TGTGCCAGCAGTTACACGGCAGATACGCAGTATTTT
V: TRBV9; D: .; length: 14; J: TRBJ1-2; size: .; CDR3: CASSVALGVSGYTF; DNA: TGTGCCAGCAGCGTAGCTCTCGGGGTTTCCGGCTACACCTTC
V: TRBV5-8; D: .; length: 15; J: TRBJ1-1; size: .; CDR3: CASSNGQKANTEAFF; DNA: TGTGCCAGCAGCAACGGACAAAAGGCGAACACTGAAGCTTTCTTT
V: TRBV6-5; D: .; length: 14; J: TRBJ1-4; size: .; CDR3: CASSPRSVGEKLFF; DNA: TGTGCCAGCAGTCCCCGTTCAGTAGGAGAAAAACTGTTTTTT